This T cell receptor beta chain was recorded in a study of vaccination and CD4 T cells after COVID-19. This clonotype was observed a handful of times. Antigen: not known. With the Oncomine TCR Beta short-read assay, DNA from cultured CD4+ T cells was sequenced. A single record per CDR3 protein comes from TCRdb applying MiXCR to the PCR reads. The sample holds over 5,000 distinct CDR3 sequences, 39% seen once. Noted treatment: roughly 10-day PBMC culture with coronavirus spike peptide pools or control peptides (ViraFEST assay). Pre-COVID-19 pandemic sampling (2011-2018) yielded the unexposed donor's CD4+ T cells. The germline CDR1 and CDR2 sequences are LNHNV and YYDKDF (reference sequence). Trimming removed 0 bases at V and 6 bases at J, with 15 bases between. The CDR3 totals 16 residues.

The receptor's source is a human donor in good health. Sequencing input: CD4+ T cells from blood, cultured in vitro. The chain combines TRBV15 with TRBJ2-1; the D gene is possibly TRBD2 (7 bases). The CDR3 sequence: CATSRDRGGAVNEQFF. The CDR3 coding sequence is TGTGCCACCAGCAGAGATCGAGGGGGGGCAGTCAATGAGCAGTTCTTC.